These T cell receptor beta chains were read from a single sample in a study of T cells in localized non-small cell lung cancer. Data came from immunoSEQ multiplex PCR; TCRdb stores just in-frame clones and leaves some out. The table includes roughly 39,000 clones, approximately 86% detected once. The sample here was peripheral blood, taken before any cancer treatment. All receptors derive from a man aged 18 to 50 with stage I lung adenocarcinoma. CDR3s include the opening cysteine and the closing phenylalanine or tryptophan. D genes are given only for firm matches. Clone size is not always given. Where it is, it says once, few, many or a class for expanded clones.

TRBV18	NA	TRBJ1-2	NA	CASSPIQGPEVDYGYTF	TGCGCCAGCTCACCGATACAGGGTCCTGAAGTCGACTATGGCTACACCTTC
TRBV9	NA	TRBJ1-2	NA	CASSEGHGKANYGYTF	TGTGCCAGCAGCGAGGGACATGGAAAAGCTAACTATGGCTACACCTTC
TRBV14	NA	TRBJ1-3	NA	CASSQRGAGLGNTIYF	TGTGCCAGCAGCCAAAGGGGGGCCGGGCTCGGAAACACCATATATTTT
TRBV7-9	once	TRBJ2-7	NA	CASTGGGAAYEQYF	TGTGCCAGCACTGGCGGAGGGGCTGCCTACGAGCAGTACTTC
TRBV4-1	NA	TRBJ1-4	NA	CASSQIGGRVNEKLFF	TGCGCCAGCAGCCAGATCGGGGGGAGAGTTAATGAAAAACTGTTTTTT
TRBV4-3	NA	TRBJ1-6	TRBD1	CASSQDPGGGSPLHF	TGCGCCAGCAGCCAAGATCCAGGGGGCGGTTCACCCCTCCACTTT
TRBV10-3	NA	TRBJ1-1	NA	CAISATLTVTEAFF	TGTGCCATCAGTGCTACGCTGACAGTCACTGAAGCTTTCTTT
TRBV7-3	NA	TRBJ2-1	TRBD1	CASSPRQGSNEQFF	TGTGCCAGCAGCCCCCGACAGGGATCCAATGAGCAGTTCTTC
TRBV13	NA	TRBJ1-1	NA	CASTTRGLNTEAFF	TGTGCCAGCACCACTAGGGGGTTGAACACTGAAGCTTTCTTT
TRBV6-1	NA	TRBJ1-6	TRBD1	CASRDRGKSPLHF	TGTGCCAGCAGGGACAGGGGTAAGTCACCCCTCCACTTT
TRBV7-9	NA	TRBJ1-3	TRBD1	CASSLIGTGTGGGNTIYF	TGTGCCAGCAGCTTAATCGGAACCGGGACAGGGGGAGGAAACACCATATATTTT
TRBV30	once	TRBJ2-3	NA	CAWSDGAGDTQYF	TGTGCCTGGAGTGATGGAGCGGGTGATACGCAGTATTTT
TRBV9	NA	TRBJ1-2	NA	CASSVALRLTGSSGYTF	TGTGCCAGCAGCGTAGCCTTGCGACTCACAGGGTCCTCTGGCTACACCTTC
TRBV30	NA	TRBJ2-1	NA	CAWSLYRGEQFF	TGTGCCTGGAGTCTTTACCGAGGGGAGCAGTTCTTC
TRBV6-5	NA	TRBJ1-3	NA	CASSYSFLSGNTIYF	TGTGCCAGCAGTTACTCGTTCCTCTCTGGAAACACCATATATTTT
TRBV5-1	NA	TRBJ1-4	NA	CASSLDGRDEKLFF	TGCGCCAGCAGCTTGGACGGACGGGATGAAAAACTGTTTTTT
TRBV11-3	NA	TRBJ2-7	NA	CASSFGYREDYEQYF	TGTGCCAGCAGCTTCGGGTACAGGGAGGACTACGAGCAGTACTTC
TRBV7-2	NA	TRBJ2-2	NA	CASNPRGNTGELFF	TGTGCCAGCAACCCCCGAGGGAACACCGGGGAGCTGTTTTTT
TRBV5-1	NA	TRBJ2-1	NA	CASTLGQNEQFF	TGCGCCAGCACCCTTGGACAGAATGAGCAGTTCTTC
TRBV13	NA	TRBJ1-2	NA	CASNPVGTANYGYTF	TGTGCCAGCAACCCTGTCGGCACGGCTAACTATGGCTACACCTTC
TRBV6-4	once	TRBJ1-2	NA	CASSDSLGDYGYTF	TGTGCCAGCAGTGACTCCTTGGGTGACTATGGCTACACCTTC
TRBV4-1	NA	TRBJ1-3	NA	CASSQETPGASGNTIYF	TGCGCCAGCAGCCAAGAGACCCCGGGGGCCTCTGGAAACACCATATATTTT
TRBV6-1	NA	TRBJ2-7	NA	CASSDLYEQYF	TGTGCCAGCAGTGACTTGTACGAGCAGTACTTC
TRBV5-5	NA	TRBJ2-7	NA	CASSLYWGSSYEQYF	TGTGCCAGCAGCTTGTATTGGGGCAGCTCCTACGAGCAGTACTTC